This T cell receptor beta chain originates from a study of T cells after yellow fever vaccination. Background on the study: Preparation used SMART-Seq v4 Ultra Low Input for the low-cell-number fractions.

This CDR3 contains 15 residues. Trimming cost V 6 bases and J 5 bases; bases outside gene matches: 8. This clonotype was counted a few times. Template switching with 5'RACE generated the TCR cDNA and added a universal primer site and UMIs. From the 5' RACE reads, TCRdb called clonotypes with MiXCR, one entry per CDR3 protein. This table holds 200,000 or so distinct CDR3 sequences, 6.5% to 7.5% found once. This chain connects TRBV12-3 or TRBV12-4 to TRBJ2-5; 11 bases map to TRBD2. The starting material was CD4+ T cells sorted from PBMCs, obtained on the day of the yellow fever booster vaccination. The sequence derives from a man younger than 40 who received the YFV17D yellow fever vaccine. The CDR3 loop is CASRRTSGSVETQYF. The CDR3 DNA follows: TGTGCCAGCAGACGTACTAGCGGGAGTGTGGAGACCCAGTACTTC.